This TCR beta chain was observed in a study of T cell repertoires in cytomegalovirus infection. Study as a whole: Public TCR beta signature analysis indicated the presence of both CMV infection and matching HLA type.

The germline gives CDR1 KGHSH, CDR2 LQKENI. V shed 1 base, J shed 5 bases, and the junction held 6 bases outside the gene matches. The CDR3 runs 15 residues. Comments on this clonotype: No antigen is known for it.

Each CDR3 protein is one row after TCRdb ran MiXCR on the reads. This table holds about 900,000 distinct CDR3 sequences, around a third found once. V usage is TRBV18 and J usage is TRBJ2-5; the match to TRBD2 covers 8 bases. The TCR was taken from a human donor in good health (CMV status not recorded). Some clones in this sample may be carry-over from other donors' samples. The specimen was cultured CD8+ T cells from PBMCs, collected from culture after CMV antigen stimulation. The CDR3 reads CASSPLLAVEETQYF. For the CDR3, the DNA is TGTGCCAGCTCACCACTACTAGCGGTAGAGGAGACCCAGTACTTC.